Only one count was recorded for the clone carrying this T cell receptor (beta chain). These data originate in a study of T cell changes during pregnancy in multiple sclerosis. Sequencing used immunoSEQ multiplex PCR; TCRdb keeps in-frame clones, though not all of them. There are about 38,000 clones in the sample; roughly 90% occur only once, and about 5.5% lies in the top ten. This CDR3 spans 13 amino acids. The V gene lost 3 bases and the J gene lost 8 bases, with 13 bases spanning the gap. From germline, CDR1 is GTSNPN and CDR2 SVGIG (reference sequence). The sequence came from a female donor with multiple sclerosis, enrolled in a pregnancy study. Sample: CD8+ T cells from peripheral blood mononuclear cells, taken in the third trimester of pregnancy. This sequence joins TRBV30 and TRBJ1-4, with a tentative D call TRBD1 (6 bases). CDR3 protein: CAWRGRGWEKLFF. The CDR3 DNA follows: TGTGCCTGGAGAGGCAGGGGTTGGGAAAAACTGTTTTTT. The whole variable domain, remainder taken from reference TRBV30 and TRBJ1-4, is SQTIHQWPATLVQPVGSPLSLECTVEGTSNPNLYWYRQAAGRGLQLLFYSVGIGQISSEVPQNLSASRPQDRQFILSSKKLLLSDSGFYLCAWRGRGWEKLFFGSGTQLSVL.